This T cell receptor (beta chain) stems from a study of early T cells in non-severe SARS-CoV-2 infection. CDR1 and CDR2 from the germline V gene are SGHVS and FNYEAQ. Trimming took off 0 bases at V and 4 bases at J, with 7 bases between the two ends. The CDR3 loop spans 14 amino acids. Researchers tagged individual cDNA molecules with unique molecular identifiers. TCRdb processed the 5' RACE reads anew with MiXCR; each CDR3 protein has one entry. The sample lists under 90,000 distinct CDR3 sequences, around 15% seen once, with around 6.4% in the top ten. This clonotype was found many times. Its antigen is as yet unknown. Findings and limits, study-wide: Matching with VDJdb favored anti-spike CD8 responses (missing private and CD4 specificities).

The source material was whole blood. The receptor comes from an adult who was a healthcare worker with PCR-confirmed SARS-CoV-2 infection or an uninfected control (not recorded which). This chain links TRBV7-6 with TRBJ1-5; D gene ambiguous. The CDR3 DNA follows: TGTGCCAGCAGCTTAGCTGGGTATAATCAGCCCCAGCATTTT. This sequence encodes CASSLAGYNQPQHF.